This record covers a single T cell receptor (beta chain). The antigen it recognizes is unknown. No per-base quality is available; no much larger clone lies one base away. The CDR3 runs 17 residues from the cysteine to the phenylalanine. This entry keeps only the CDR3 DNA: 51 bases, framed from base 1. The junction shows trimming of 3 bases on V and 0 bases on J, and the gene matches do not reach 4 bases of it. The CDR1 and CDR2 encoded by the germline V gene are ENHRY and SYGVKD. This record belongs to a study of blood T cells in healthy people across ages (dated by TCRdb to between 2014 and 2017). General notes on the study: In model experiments, template switching captured roughly one uniquely barcoded TCR beta cDNA molecule for every two T cells. To avoid experimental bias, donors of different ages were distributed randomly across sequencing lanes. The study analyzed two additional independent replicas of 1 million unique cDNA reads from the same blood draw for two donors, one aged 18 to 29 and one aged 80 or older. The study measured age-related changes in TCR beta repertoire diversity using deep sequencing normalized with unique cDNA molecular identifiers. The donors were split into four age groups: young (average about 15 years), middle-aged (nearly 40), aged (more than 60) and long-lived (roughly 88).

The method behind the library was 5' RACE. Sequenced on an Illumina HiSeq 2500. A second PCR of about 7 to 12 cycles was performed with a sample-barcoded 5' primer and a J-beta primer mix. A template-switch 5' adaptor carrying 12 random nucleotides introduced a unique molecular identifier onto each TCR beta cDNA molecule. Each sample yielded at least 2.5 million CDR3-containing paired-end reads. First-strand cDNA was synthesized from all RNA with the Mint cDNA synthesis kit, primed by a TRBC-specific oligonucleotide. Following uracil-DNA glycosylase treatment, all cDNA underwent a first 18-cycle PCR with the universal primers M1SS and BC2_uni_R. The authors' pipeline ran thus. Each sample was normalized by randomly selecting 1 million high-quality reads, each carrying a distinct molecular identifier. Reads sharing molecular identifiers were discarded rather than binned into consensus sequences. CDR3 identification, clonotype clustering and error correction used MiTCR with a Q25 quality threshold and the strictest error-elimination algorithm. A nonparametric unseen species model with Euler transformation was used to estimate lower-bound total TCR beta diversity. TCRdb reprocessed the public reads (quality trimming at Q25 with fastp, clone calling with MiXCR) and kept in-frame beta chains. Rows are combined by CDR3 protein, so each entry shows the most common genes and DNA. These V and J calls originate from TCRdb's pipeline instead of the authors' own analysis. This sample holds 730,000 or so distinct CDR3 sequences; 35% to 45% were observed only once. The ten most abundant clones make up more than 20% of the sample.

Study-wide conclusions, independent of this receptor: There was a strong correlation between observed TCR beta diversity and the percentage of naive T cells measured by flow cytometry. As age increased, observed TCR beta diversity per million T cells dropped in a roughly linear way, and a significant reduction was already evident by age 40. Compared with the aged group, the long-lived group had more naive CD4+ T cells, fewer expanded clones and increased TCR diversity, suggesting age selection. Because the CMV infection status of the donors was unknown, age-related changes in expanded clonotypes may potentially have been confounded. Bulk unsorted PBMC profiling prevented conclusive comparison of naive and antigen-experienced compartments. Estimates of total diversity from one million sequenced T cells were regarded as lower bounds and underestimates.

The roughly 42 donors, aged 6 to 90 years, were systemically healthy Caucasian individuals from Russia. Each donor gave around 9 milliliters of peripheral blood, collected into EDTA-treated Vacutainer tubes. Ficoll-Paque density-gradient centrifugation was used to isolate PBMCs, with at least 6 million per sample. Trizol reagent was used to extract total RNA from PBMCs, with at least 5 micrograms per sample. Naive CD45RAhigh/CD27high T cell percentages were measured by flow cytometry on a PBMC aliquot from every donor. This chain is built from TRBV10-3 and TRBJ2-2, with 10 bases matching TRBD1. The receptor was isolated from a woman between 55 and 75 years old in good health. Sequencing used blood. The CDR3 in this case is CAISEWTGGANTGELFF. DNA sequence: TGTGCCATCAGTGAATGGACAGGGGGGGCGAACACCGGGGAGCTGTTTTTT.